This T cell receptor beta chain derives from a study of shared clonotypes between healthy human individuals. Germline V gives CDR1 MGHRA, CDR2 YSYEKL. The junction had 6 bases not matched to a gene; V was cut back by 1 base and J by 5 bases. This CDR3 comprises 16 residues. Turning to this clone: Its matching antigen is unknown.

Each replicate PCR on the sorted subsets used 200 ng DNA (around 31,000 T cell genomes). Generated by immunoSEQ multiplex PCR, the TCRdb table keeps only in-frame clones and is missing some. The repertoire holds millions of clones, with 85% to 95% as singletons. Terminally differentiated effector memory CD45RA+ cells were excluded from the naive CD8 cells, which were CD45RO-negative and positively selected for CCR7. There were no recent acute infections or vaccinations among the donors, who were healthy HIV-negative adults. Study-level points and caveats: On the whole, naive subsets had larger estimated richness than memory subsets had.

The receptor was derived from a man younger than 35 in good health. This chain connects TRBV4-1 to TRBJ2-4, with TRBD2 identical over 9 bases. The sample comprised naive CD8+ T cells sorted from blood. CDR3 protein: CASSQGLGGGENIQYF. The CDR3 bases are TGCGCCAGCAGCCAAGGTCTCGGCGGGGGGGAAAACATTCAGTACTTC.